Below are 3 T cell receptor beta chains sequenced from a single sample in a study of T cell responses to AZD1222 COVID-19 vaccine. The assay was immunoSEQ multiplex PCR, and TCRdb's table has in-frame clones only and misses some. The sample consists of about 160,000 clones, around nine tenths of them appearing once. Source: peripheral blood, taken on day 0 of AZD1222 vaccination. Every receptor here comes from an adult in good health.

This clone was detected only a few times. The J gene is TRBJ2-7, the V gene TRBV4-2; the D gene is possibly TRBD1 (6 bases). Germline lookup yields CDR1 LGHNA and CDR2 YNFKEQ. Trimming took off 0 bases at V and 3 bases at J, with 12 bases between the two ends. The CDR3 spans 15 residues. The CDR3 sequence: CASSQDSLGGYEQYF. The CDR3 nucleotides read TGTGCCAGCAGCCAAGATTCCCTAGGGGGCTACGAGCAGTACTTC.

V and J are TRBV28 and TRBJ2-3; TRBD1 is a possible D gene (7 bases). The germline V and J ends were trimmed by 5 bases and 0 bases, with 21 bases remaining between them. Per the germline V gene, CDR1 is MDHEN and CDR2 is SYDVKM. This CDR3 has 18 residues. The CDR3 reads CASSRRDSRSSSTDTQYF. The CDR3 DNA sequence: TGTGCCAGCAGTCGGCGGGACAGTCGATCCTCTAGCACAGATACGCAGTATTTT. Variable domain in full (rest from reference TRBV28 and TRBJ2-3): DVKVTQSSRYLVKRTGEKVFLECVQDMDHENMFWYRQDPGLGLRLIYFSYDVKMKEKGDIPEGYSVSREKKERFSLILESASTNQTSMYLCASSRRDSRSSSTDTQYFGPGTRLTVL.

The rearrangement joins TRBV11-3 to TRBJ1-6; D gene ambiguous. CDR1 and CDR2 from the germline V gene are SGHNT and YENEEA. The CDR3 has 18 residues. The V end was cut by 0 bases, the J end by 0 bases, with 12 bases between. Here the CDR3 reads CASSLDYEPPSYNSPLHF. DNA for the CDR3: TGTGCCAGCAGCTTAGATTATGAGCCCCCCTCCTATAATTCACCCCTCCACTTT.